These 20 T cell receptor beta chains were all obtained from the same sample, sequenced in a study of beta chain features in type 1 diabetes. The isolated RNA, all of it, was reverse transcribed, so expressed TCRB transcripts were what got sequenced. Sequencing used immunoSEQ multiplex PCR; TCRdb keeps in-frame clones, though not all of them. The repertoire consists of 450,000 to 550,000 clones, with roughly 31% occurring once and the leading ten covering around 0.065%. Sequencing used naive CD4+ T cells from blood. The receptors were sampled from a man younger than 30 in good health.

V is TRBV7-3 and J is TRBJ2-3, with 10 bases aligning to TRBD2. This CDR3 is built from 16 residues. CDR1 SGHTA and CDR2 FQGTGA come from the germline V gene. After removal of 5 bases from V and 1 base from J, the junction contained 6 bases not matched to a gene. CDR3 sequence reads: CASSQGAGGRTDTQYF. As DNA, the CDR3 is TGTGCCAGCAGCCAGGGAGCGGGAGGGCGCACAGATACGCAGTATTTT.

This clone came up a few times. V and J are TRBV5-1 and TRBJ2-3, with D perhaps matching TRBD1 or TRBD2 (5 bases each). V was cut by 4 bases and J by 3 bases, with 21 bases left in between. The CDR3 is made up of 17 amino acids. Germline values: CDR1 SGHRS, CDR2 YFSETQ. The CDR3 DNA follows: TGCGCCAGCAGCGGAGCTGTAACGGGACGGCTAACAGATACGCAGTATTTT. It translates to CASSGAVTGRLTDTQYF.

The sample holds a few counts of this clone. The J gene is TRBJ1-1, the V gene TRBV4-1; D unclear. The CDR3 is made up of 12 amino acids. Trimming took 0 bases from V and 6 from J, leaving 5 bases between them. Germline V gene sequence: CDR1 MGHRA, CDR2 YSYEKL. CDR3 DNA: TGCGCCAGCAGCCAAGACCTTTCTGAAGCTTTCTTT. Translation: CASSQDLSEAFF.

The chain has TRBV11-2 and TRBJ2-7, with D perhaps given as TRBD1 or TRBD2 (6 bases each). Germline V gives CDR1 SGHAT, CDR2 FQNNGV. This CDR3 is built from 16 residues. Deletions cut 0 bases from V and 4 bases from J, with 16 bases between. The CDR3 spells CASSLDGGTPVYEQYF. CDR3 coding DNA: TGTGCCAGCAGCTTAGATGGCGGGACACCTGTATACGAGCAGTACTTC.

J is TRBJ2-5 and V is TRBV9; D is uncertain. V gave up 0 bases and J gave up 5 bases, with 11 bases separating them. This CDR3 has 14 residues. Germline CDR1 SGDLS, CDR2 YYNGEE. CDR3 sequence reads: CASSVAVLGETQYF. The CDR3 nucleotides read TGTGCCAGCAGCGTAGCTGTTCTCGGGGAGACCCAGTACTTC.

The genes are TRBV7-2 and TRBJ2-1; D remains ambiguous. The CDR3 length is 13 residues. The V and J ends lost 1 base and 9 bases respectively, with 10 bases between them. CDR1 is SGHTA and CDR2 is FQGNSA in the germline V gene. CDR3 in amino acids: CASSLERASEQFF. The DNA of the CDR3 is TGTGCCAGCAGCTTAGAAAGGGCGAGTGAGCAGTTCTTC.

This clone appeared a few times. Other nucleotide sequences from this sample produce the same CDR3. The gene calls are TRBV5-1 and TRBJ2-5; D remains unclear. Trimming took off 0 bases at V and 2 bases at J, with 2 bases between the two ends. Germline CDR1 SGHRS, CDR2 YFSETQ. The CDR3 consists of 12 residues. The CDR3: CASSLEQETQYF. The CDR3 bases are TGCGCCAGCAGCTTGGAACAAGAGACCCAGTACTTC.

The gene calls are TRBV9 and TRBJ1-2; D possibly corresponds to TRBD1 (5 bases). CDR3 length equals 12 residues. V was cut by 4 bases and J by 4 bases, with 8 bases left in between. Germline loops: CDR1 SGDLS, CDR2 YYNGEE. The CDR3 loop is CASSRDVYGYTF. The CDR3 DNA follows: TGTGCCAGCAGCAGGGACGTCTATGGCTACACCTTC.

The chain links TRBV11-2 to TRBJ2-1; D call uncertain. V lost 5 bases and J 0 bases, leaving 8 bases between the germline ends. The CDR3 sequence is 14 residues long. Germline V CDR1 and CDR2: SGHAT, FQNNGV. Here the CDR3 reads CASSPSFSYNEQFF. The CDR3 DNA sequence: TGTGCCAGCAGCCCCAGCTTCTCCTACAATGAGCAGTTCTTC.

J is TRBJ2-6 and V is TRBV14; possible D gene TRBD1, 5 bases. Germline-derived CDR1 and CDR2 are SGHDN and FVKESK. The V and J ends lost 1 base and 2 bases respectively, with 12 bases between them. The CDR3 spans 17 residues. This chain's CDR3 is CASSQGGNRPGANVLTF. The CDR3, as DNA: TGTGCCAGCAGCCAAGGCGGCAACAGGCCTGGGGCCAACGTCCTGACTTTC.

This rearrangement joins TRBV4-1 to TRBJ1-2; no definite D call. The CDR3 has 16 amino acids. CDR1 is MGHRA and CDR2 is YSYEKL in the germline V gene. Between the trimmed V and J ends, which lost 1 base and 2 bases, there was a span of 14 bases. CDR3 sequence: CASSQVYSGSNYGYTF. The CDR3 region has the DNA TGCGCCAGCAGCCAAGTGTATTCGGGGTCCAACTATGGCTACACCTTC.

This clone was seen only a few times. As DNA, the CDR3 is TGCGCCAGCAGCTTGGACGGACAGGGTTACGACTATGGCTACACCTTC. Its translation: CASSLDGQGYDYGYTF. The chain employs TRBV5-1 and TRBJ1-2; 8 bases fit TRBD1. Trimming removed 0 bases from V and 3 bases from J; junction bases left unmatched: 7. The germline V gene has CDR1 SGHRS and CDR2 YFSETQ. The CDR3 runs to 16 residues.

This clone has more than one count but fewer than ten. V and J are TRBV7-3 and TRBJ2-5, with 10 bases that match TRBD2. Trimming took 10 bases from V and 5 from J; bases not matched to a gene: 7. This CDR3 is built from 13 residues. Germline V gene data show CDR1 as SGHTA and CDR2 as FQGTGA. Written as DNA, the CDR3 is TGTGCCATGGCGACTAGCGGGTGGGAGACCCAGTACTTC. Amino acids: CAMATSGWETQYF.

The rearrangement joins TRBV30 to TRBJ2-5; D may correspond to TRBD1 or TRBD2 (5 bases each). The V end lost 5 bases, the J end lost 2 bases, and 9 bases lay between the germline ends. Germline V CDR1 and CDR2: GTSNPN, SVGIG (reference sequence). The CDR3 extends over 12 amino acids. In DNA, the CDR3 is TGTGCCTGGCGGGGCGCTCAAGAGACCCAGTACTTC. Translated, it gives CAWRGAQETQYF.

The chain couples TRBV5-1 to TRBJ2-5; TRBD2 is a possible D gene (6 bases). Germline V CDR1 and CDR2: SGHRS, YFSETQ. The CDR3 loop spans 13 amino acids. Trimming took 6 bases from V and 0 from J, leaving 9 bases between them. The CDR3 bases are TGCGCCAGCATGCGGGACCACCAAGAGACCCAGTACTTC. Protein: CASMRDHQETQYF. The full variable domain, rest sourced from reference TRBV5-1 and TRBJ2-5, is KAGVTQTPRYLIKTRGQQVTLSCSPISGHRSVSWYQQTPGQGLQFLFEYFSETQRNKGNFPGRFSGRQFSNSRSEMNVSTLELGDSALYLCASMRDHQETQYFGPGTRLLVL.

This clone was picked up a small number of times. This chain connects TRBV18 to TRBJ1-2; D uncertain. Deletions cut 3 bases from V and 3 bases from J, with 5 bases between. The CDR3 length is 12 residues. Looked up from germline, CDR1 is KGHSH and CDR2 is LQKENI. The CDR3 loop is CASSPPDYGYTF. CDR3 DNA sequence: TGTGCCAGCTCACCCCCGGACTATGGCTACACCTTC. The variable domain in full, completed from reference TRBV18 and TRBJ1-2, reads NAGVMQNPRHLVRRRGQEARLRCSPMKGHSHVYWYRQLPEEGLKFMVYLQKENIIDESGMPKERFSAEFPKEGPSILRIQQVVRGDSAAYFCASSPPDYGYTFGSGTRLTVV.

This clone appeared a few times. This chain joins TRBV27 and TRBJ1-1; 7 bases fit TRBD1. This CDR3 contains 14 residues. Trimming removed 5 bases from V and 2 bases from J; junction bases left unmatched: 5. Per the germline V gene, CDR1 is MNHEY and CDR2 is SMNVEV (reference sequence). This chain's CDR3 is CASSRGQTNTEAFF. The CDR3 bases are TGTGCCAGCAGTCGGGGACAGACTAACACTGAAGCTTTCTTT.

The chain couples TRBV7-9 to TRBJ1-2, with D unresolved. Germline V gene sequence: CDR1 SEHNR, CDR2 FQNEAQ (reference sequence). V lost 0 bases to trimming and J lost 3 bases, with 2 bases between them. CDR3 length: 12 amino acids. CDR3 sequence (DNA): TGTGCCAGCAGCTTAGCAGACTATGGCTACACCTTC. Translating gives CASSLADYGYTF.

This chain links TRBV9 with TRBJ2-1, with 11 bases lining up with TRBD2. CDR1 and CDR2 from the germline V gene are SGDLS and YYNGEE. The CDR3 has 16 amino acids. Germline trimming cut 3 bases from V and 4 bases from J; bases unmatched to any gene: 6. The CDR3 DNA sequence: TGTGCCAGCAGCGCGGGACTAGCGGATCGGTACAATGAGCAGTTCTTC. Protein: CASSAGLADRYNEQFF.

This clone was seen a handful of times. The chain links TRBV6-5 to TRBJ1-1, with no clear D. V gave up 5 bases and J gave up 2 bases, with 3 bases separating them. The CDR3 totals 11 residues. Germline assignment: CDR1 MNHEY and CDR2 SVGAGI. The CDR3 spells CASSVNTEAFF. In nucleotides, the CDR3 is TGTGCCAGCAGTGTTAACACTGAAGCTTTCTTT.